These 20 T cell receptor beta chains were all obtained from the same sample, sequenced in a study of OX40 agonist ivuxolimab in advanced cancers. Library method: the immunoSEQ multiplex PCR assay. The source is immuneACCESS, and TCRdb retained only in-frame sequences with V and J called. Part of the clones is not carried over; for the studies checked, unresolved V genes explain less than half of this, and the remainder is unexplained. The sample yields approximately 21,000 clones; roughly 80% were counted once. The ten largest clones take up approximately 3% of the sample. This specimen was CD4+ or CD8+ T cells sorted from blood, taken in a trial of the OX40 agonist ivuxolimab. The receptors stem from an adult with an advanced solid tumor such as melanoma, head and neck, liver or kidney cancer.

The chain uses TRBV11-3 and TRBJ2-3; 9 nucleotides align to TRBD1. Looked up from germline, CDR1 is SGHNT and CDR2 is YENEEA. V was clipped by 5 bases and J by 4 bases; unmatched bases: 10. CDR3 length equals 16 residues. This CDR3 is CASSKTGGGVADTQYF. Written as DNA, the CDR3 is TGTGCCAGCAGCAAGACAGGGGGTGGTGTCGCAGATACGCAGTATTTT.

CDR3 amino acids: CATSRDGSTGGNTEAFF. CDR3 DNA sequence: TGTGCCACCAGCAGAGATGGGTCAACTGGGGGCAACACTGAAGCTTTCTTT. J is TRBJ1-1 and V is TRBV15; TRBD1 is a possible D gene (6 bases). Germline CDR1 is LNHNV and CDR2 is YYDKDF (reference sequence). Trimming took 0 bases from V and 2 from J, leaving 16 bases between them. This CDR3 has 17 amino acids.

The V gene is TRBV7-2, the J gene TRBJ1-4, with no clear D. Germline V gives CDR1 SGHTA, CDR2 FQGNSA. Trimming removed 3 bases at V and 2 bases at J, with 13 bases between. The CDR3 is 16 residues long. CDR3 in amino acids: CASSFDRGRTNEKLFF. In DNA, the CDR3 is TGTGCCAGCAGCTTTGATCGAGGGAGGACTAATGAAAAACTGTTTTTT.

This chain links TRBV29-1 with TRBJ1-1; D perhaps matches TRBD1 (5 bases). The germline CDR1 and CDR2 sequences are SQVTM and ANQGSEA. This CDR3 comprises 13 residues. Trimming left V 3 bases short and J 11 bases short, with 19 bases between. The CDR3 spells CSVDKTGQVNAFF. The CDR3 DNA is TGCAGCGTTGATAAAACCGGACAAGTTAATGCTTTCTTT.

The CDR3 coding sequence is TGTGCCAGCGGACCCCAGGGGGACGGCGAGCAGTACTTC. Its translation is CASGPQGDGEQYF. J is TRBJ2-7 and V is TRBV7-9, with 7 bases fitting TRBD1. Per the germline V gene, CDR1 is SEHNR and CDR2 is FQNEAQ (reference sequence). Trimming cost V 8 bases and J 6 bases; bases outside gene matches: 10. CDR3 length: 13 amino acids.

This CDR3 is CAISESIRDDEKLFF. DNA of the CDR3: TGTGCCATCAGTGAGTCGATTAGGGATGATGAAAAACTGTTTTTT. V gene TRBV10-3 combines with J gene TRBJ1-4; no definite D call. The CDR3 is 15 residues long. Trimming pared 0 bases from V and 6 bases from J, leaving 11 bases between. Germline V lookup: CDR1 ENHRY, CDR2 SYGVKD.

This clone has a handful of counts. The J gene is TRBJ1-2, the V gene TRBV2, with 9 bases matching TRBD1. The germline CDR1 and CDR2 sequences are SNHLY and FYNNEI. The CDR3 sequence is 14 residues long. Losses at the gene ends were 8 bases for V and 6 bases for J; bases not matched to a gene: 10. As DNA, the CDR3 is TGTGCCAGCCGCCGGGGGGACAGGGTAGATGGCTACACCTTC. The encoded protein is CASRRGDRVDGYTF.

The chain combines TRBV12-5 with TRBJ1-1; D gene ambiguous. This CDR3 is built from 14 residues. CDR1 and CDR2 (germline): LGHNT, FRNRAP. V shed 1 base and J shed 5 bases, with 11 bases lying between them. CDR3 DNA sequence: TGTGCTAGTGGTTTGGGCCAGCGAGGGACTGAAGCTTTCTTT. Protein product: CASGLGQRGTEAFF.

In its sample, this clone was seen a few times. The chain employs TRBV18 and TRBJ1-5, with TRBD1 identical over 9 bases. V was clipped by 2 bases and J by 7 bases; unmatched bases: 9. Germline V gene sequence: CDR1 KGHSH, CDR2 LQKENI. The length of the CDR3 is 16 residues. As DNA, the CDR3 is TGTGCCAGCTCACCAGGGACAGGGCGAGTTCGGCAGCCCCAGCATTTT. As protein: CASSPGTGRVRQPQHF.

This clone was seen once. The rearrangement joins TRBV5-1 to TRBJ1-6; the D gene is possibly TRBD1 (5 bases). The germline gives CDR1 SGHRS, CDR2 YFSETQ. The length of the CDR3 is 15 residues. The germline V and J ends were trimmed by 0 bases and 7 bases, with 11 bases remaining between them. The CDR3 DNA reads as TGCGCCAGCAGCTTGGGAGGGACGGAGAATTCACCCCTCCACTTT. This translates into CASSLGGTENSPLHF.

V gene TRBV7-3 combines with J gene TRBJ1-2; D perhaps matches TRBD1 (6 bases). This CDR3 contains 13 residues. Per germline, CDR1 SGHTA and CDR2 FQGTGA. V was clipped by 1 base and J by 5 bases, with 8 bases between them. Here the CDR3 DNA reads TGTGCCAGCAGCTTAAGGCAGGGGTATGGCTACACCTTC. This sequence encodes CASSLRQGYGYTF.

The rearrangement joins TRBV6-5 to TRBJ2-1; 11 positions match TRBD2. The CDR3 extends over 16 amino acids. Trimming cost V 2 bases and J 2 bases; bases outside gene matches: 2. The V gene's germline CDR1 is MNHEY and CDR2 SVGAGI. This chain's CDR3 is CASSYRTSGPYNEQFF. The CDR3 bases are TGTGCCAGCAGTTACCGGACTAGCGGGCCCTACAATGAGCAGTTCTTC.

J is TRBJ1-6 and V is TRBV6-6; D might be TRBD1 (6 bases). Germline V gives CDR1 MNHNY, CDR2 SVGAGI (reference sequence). The V end was cut by 6 bases, the J end by 7 bases, with 10 bases between. This CDR3 has 13 amino acids. The CDR3 region has the DNA TGTGCCAGCAGGCCGGACAGAAATTCACCCCTCCACTTT. Protein product: CASRPDRNSPLHF.

The chain carries TRBV5-1 and TRBJ2-7, with a weak D call TRBD2 (6 bases). Germline-derived CDR1 and CDR2 are SGHRS and YFSETQ. V was shortened by 0 bases and J by 1 base, with 14 bases between the two germline ends. The CDR3 has 16 residues. For the CDR3, the DNA is TGCGCCAGCAGCTTGGTCGGGGGAGTAGGATCCTACGAGCAGTACTTC. Translating gives CASSLVGGVGSYEQYF. Full variable domain (remainder filled in from reference TRBV5-1 and TRBJ2-7): KAGVTQTPRYLIKTRGQQVTLSCSPISGHRSVSWYQQTPGQGLQFLFEYFSETQRNKGNFPGRFSGRQFSNSRSEMNVSTLELGDSALYLCASSLVGGVGSYEQYFGPGTRLTVT.

As concerns this clone: The same CDR3 is also encoded by other DNA sequences in this sample. The rearrangement links TRBV5-1 to TRBJ2-7, with D possibly TRBD1 on 6 matching bases. With 2 bases removed from V and 3 bases from J, the gap between germline ends came to 9 bases. CDR1 is SGHRS and CDR2 is YFSETQ in the germline V gene. The length of the CDR3 is 13 residues. This CDR3 reads CASSFTGSYEQYF. The CDR3 region has the DNA TGCGCCAGCAGCTTCACAGGGAGCTACGAGCAGTACTTC.

This rearrangement joins TRBV2 to TRBJ2-1; 16 bases are shared with TRBD2. The CDR3 loop spans 17 amino acids. Germline V gene data show CDR1 as SNHLY and CDR2 as FYNNEI. V dropped 6 bases and J dropped 7; count of bases not matched to a gene: 9. In DNA, the CDR3 is TGTGCCAGCAGCTGGGGACTAGCGGGAGGGCCGGGGAATGAGCAGTTCTTC. Translated, it gives CASSWGLAGGPGNEQFF. Looking up the rest from reference TRBV2 and TRBJ2-1 gives the full variable domain: EPEVTQTPSHQVTQMGQEVILRCVPISNHLYFYWYRQILGQKVEFLVSFYNNEISEKSEIFDDQFSVERPDGSNFTLKIRSTKLEDSAMYFCASSWGLAGGPGNEQFFGPGTRLTVL.

The J gene is TRBJ2-2, the V gene TRBV18; D ambiguous. CDR3 length: 16 residues. Trimming cost V 3 bases and J 1 base, with 12 bases left between them. Germline assignment: CDR1 KGHSH and CDR2 LQKENI. CDR3 sequence reads: CASSPEALKNTGELFF. CDR3 coding DNA: TGTGCCAGCTCACCGGAAGCGTTGAAGAACACCGGGGAGCTGTTTTTT. The variable domain in full, completed from reference TRBV18 and TRBJ2-2, reads NAGVMQNPRHLVRRRGQEARLRCSPMKGHSHVYWYRQLPEEGLKFMVYLQKENIIDESGMPKERFSAEFPKEGPSILRIQQVVRGDSAAYFCASSPEALKNTGELFFGEGSRLTVL.

The chain employs TRBV9 and TRBJ2-3, with unresolved D. There are 12 residues in the CDR3. Looked up from germline, CDR1 is SGDLS and CDR2 is YYNGEE. V lost 0 bases to trimming and J lost 8 bases, with 7 bases between them. The CDR3 sequence: CASSVGSATQYF. CDR3 nucleotides: TGTGCCAGCAGCGTAGGAAGTGCTACGCAGTATTTT.

V gene TRBV7-6 combines with J gene TRBJ1-1, with D maybe TRBD1 (6 bases). Germline loops: CDR1 SGHVS, CDR2 FNYEAQ. CDR3 size: 16 residues. V was cut by 0 bases and J by 1 base, with 12 bases left in between. CDR3: CASSLALGGANTEAFF. Written as DNA, the CDR3 is TGTGCCAGCAGCTTAGCCCTGGGGGGGGCGAACACTGAAGCTTTCTTT.

For this clone: The junction shows a germline mismatch at one end, possibly a read error. This CDR3 reads CASSLASGEQFF. CDR3 nucleotide sequence: TGTGCCAGCAGCCTAGCTAGTGGGGAGCAGTTCTTC. The chain has TRBV7-6 and TRBJ2-1; D possibly corresponds to TRBD2 (5 bases). Per the germline V gene, CDR1 is SGHVS and CDR2 is FNYEAQ. The CDR3 extends over 12 amino acids.